This T cell receptor beta chain was sequenced for a study of identifying expanded T cells in peripheral blood. General study results and limits: Variance in clone template counts between roughly two-week samples significantly increased with total template count across all healthy donors.

The germline CDR1 and CDR2 sequences are SGHTA and FQGNSA. This CDR3 is built from 16 residues. With V trimmed by 6 bases and J by 7 bases, 17 bases remained unmatched. Profiling relied on immunoSEQ multiplex PCR, and the TCRdb table lists in-frame clones only, not all of them. The data contain about 89,000 clones, roughly 86% of them singletons. About this clone: Its antigen is currently unknown.

V is TRBV7-2 and J is TRBJ2-7, with 8 bases that match TRBD2. Sequenced sample: blood. The clonotype originates from a person aged 18 to 75 in good health. CDR3 coding DNA: TGTGCCAGCAGAACTGAACTAGCGGCCGTTTTCCTGGAGCAGTACTTC. It is translated as CASRTELAAVFLEQYF. Filled out from reference TRBV7-2 and TRBJ2-7, the complete variable domain reads GAGVSQSPSNKVTEKGKDVELRCDPISGHTALYWYRQSLGQGLEFLIYFQGNSAPDKSGLPSDRFSAERTGGSVSTLTIQRTQQEDSAVYLCASRTELAAVFLEQYFGPGTRLTVT.